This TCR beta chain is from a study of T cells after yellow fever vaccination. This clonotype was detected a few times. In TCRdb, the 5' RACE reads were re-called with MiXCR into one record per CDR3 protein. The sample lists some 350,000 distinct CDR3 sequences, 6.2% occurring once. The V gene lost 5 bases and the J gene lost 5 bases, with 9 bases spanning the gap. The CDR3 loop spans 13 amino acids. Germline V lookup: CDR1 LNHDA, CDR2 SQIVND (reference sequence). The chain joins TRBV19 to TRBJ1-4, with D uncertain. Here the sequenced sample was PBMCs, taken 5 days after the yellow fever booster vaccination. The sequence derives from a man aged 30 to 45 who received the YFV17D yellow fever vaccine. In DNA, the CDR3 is TGTGCCAGTAGTTGGCAACCCAATGAAAAACTGTTTTTT. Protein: CASSWQPNEKLFF.